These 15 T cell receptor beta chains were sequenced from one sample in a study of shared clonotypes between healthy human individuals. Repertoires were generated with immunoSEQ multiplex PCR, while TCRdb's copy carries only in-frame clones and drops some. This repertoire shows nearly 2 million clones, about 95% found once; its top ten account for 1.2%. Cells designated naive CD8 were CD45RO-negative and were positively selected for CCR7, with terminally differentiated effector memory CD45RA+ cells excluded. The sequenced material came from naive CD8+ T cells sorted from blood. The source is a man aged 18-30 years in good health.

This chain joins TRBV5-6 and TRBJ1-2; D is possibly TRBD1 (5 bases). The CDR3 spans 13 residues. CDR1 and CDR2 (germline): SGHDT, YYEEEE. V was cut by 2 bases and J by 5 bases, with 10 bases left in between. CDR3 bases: TGTGCCAGCAGCTTATCAGGGCCGTATGGCTACACCTTC. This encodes CASSLSGPYGYTF.

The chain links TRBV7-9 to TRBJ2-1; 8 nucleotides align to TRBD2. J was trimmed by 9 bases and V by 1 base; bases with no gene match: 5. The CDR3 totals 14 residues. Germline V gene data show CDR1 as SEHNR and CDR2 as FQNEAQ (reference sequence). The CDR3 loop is CASSLVAGMGEQFF. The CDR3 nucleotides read TGTGCCAGCAGCTTAGTAGCGGGAATGGGTGAGCAGTTCTTC.

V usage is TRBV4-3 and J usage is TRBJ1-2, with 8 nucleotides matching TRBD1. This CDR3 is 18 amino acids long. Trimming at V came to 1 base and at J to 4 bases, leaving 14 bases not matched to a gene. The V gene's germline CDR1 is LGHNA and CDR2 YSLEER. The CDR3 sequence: CASSQGVGQGASFYGYTF. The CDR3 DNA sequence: TGCGCCAGCAGCCAAGGAGTGGGGCAGGGGGCGTCCTTCTATGGCTACACCTTC.

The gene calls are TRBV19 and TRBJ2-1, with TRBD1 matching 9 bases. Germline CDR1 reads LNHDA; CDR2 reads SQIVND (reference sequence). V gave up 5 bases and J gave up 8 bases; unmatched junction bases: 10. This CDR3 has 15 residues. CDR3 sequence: CASSDLGQGVYEQFF. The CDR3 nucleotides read TGTGCCAGTAGTGACCTGGGACAGGGCGTCTATGAGCAGTTCTTC.

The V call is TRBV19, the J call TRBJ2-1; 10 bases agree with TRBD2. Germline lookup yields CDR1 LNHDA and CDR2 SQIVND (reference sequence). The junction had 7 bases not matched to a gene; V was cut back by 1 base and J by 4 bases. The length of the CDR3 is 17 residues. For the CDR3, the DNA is TGTGCCAGTAGTATAGCCTACGGGACTAGCGAGTACAATGAGCAGTTCTTC. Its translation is CASSIAYGTSEYNEQFF.

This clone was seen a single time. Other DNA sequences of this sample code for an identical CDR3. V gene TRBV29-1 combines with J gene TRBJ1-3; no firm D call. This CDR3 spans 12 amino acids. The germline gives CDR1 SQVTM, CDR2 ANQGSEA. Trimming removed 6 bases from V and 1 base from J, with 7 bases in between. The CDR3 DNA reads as TGCAGCGTGCGGGATTCTGGAAACACCATATATTTT. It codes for CSVRDSGNTIYF.

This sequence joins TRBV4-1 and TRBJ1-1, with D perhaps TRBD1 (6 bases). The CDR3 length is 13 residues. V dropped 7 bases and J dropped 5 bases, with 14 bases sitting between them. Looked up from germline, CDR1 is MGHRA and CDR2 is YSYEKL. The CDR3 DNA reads TGCGCCAGCACCCCGCAGGGGTTAACTGAAGCTTTCTTT. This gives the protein CASTPQGLTEAFF.

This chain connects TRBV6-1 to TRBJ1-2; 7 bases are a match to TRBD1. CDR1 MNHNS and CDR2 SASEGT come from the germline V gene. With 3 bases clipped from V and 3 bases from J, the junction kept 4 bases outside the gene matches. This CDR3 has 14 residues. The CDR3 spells CASSDDRDYYGYTF. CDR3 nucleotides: TGTGCCAGCAGTGACGACAGGGATTACTATGGCTACACCTTC.

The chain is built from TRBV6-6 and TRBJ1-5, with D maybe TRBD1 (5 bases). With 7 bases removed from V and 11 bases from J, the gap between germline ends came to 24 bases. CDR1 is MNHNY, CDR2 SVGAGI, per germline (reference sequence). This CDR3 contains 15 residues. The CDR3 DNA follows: TGTGCCAGCAACGGGCAAAGGGACGGAGGATTTACCCAGCATTTT. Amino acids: CASNGQRDGGFTQHF.

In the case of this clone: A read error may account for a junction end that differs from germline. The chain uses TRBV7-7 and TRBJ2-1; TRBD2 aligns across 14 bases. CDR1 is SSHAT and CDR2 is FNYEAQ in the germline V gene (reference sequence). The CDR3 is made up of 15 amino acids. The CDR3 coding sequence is TGTGCTAGCAGCCCGGGACTAGCGGGAGCTGATGAGCAGTTCTTC. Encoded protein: CASSPGLAGADEQFF.

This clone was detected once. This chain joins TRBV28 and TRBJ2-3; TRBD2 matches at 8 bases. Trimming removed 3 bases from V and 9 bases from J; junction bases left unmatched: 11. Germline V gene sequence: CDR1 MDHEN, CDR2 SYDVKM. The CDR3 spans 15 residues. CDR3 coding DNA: TGTGCCAGCAGTTTCCTCGGGGGGGCCGATGACACGCAGTATTTT. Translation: CASSFLGGADDTQYF.

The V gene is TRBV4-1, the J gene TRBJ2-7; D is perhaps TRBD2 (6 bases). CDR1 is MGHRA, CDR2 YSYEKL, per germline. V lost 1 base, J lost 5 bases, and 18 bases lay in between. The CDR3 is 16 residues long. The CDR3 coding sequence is TGCGCCAGCAGCCAAGGGCCCCCGGGACTCCTCGACGAGCAGTACTTC. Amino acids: CASSQGPPGLLDEQYF.

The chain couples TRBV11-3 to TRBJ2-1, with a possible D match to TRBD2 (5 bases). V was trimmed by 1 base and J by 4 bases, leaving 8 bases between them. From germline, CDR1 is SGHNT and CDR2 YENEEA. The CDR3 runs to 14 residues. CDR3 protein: CASSLVGRYNEQFF. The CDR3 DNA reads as TGTGCCAGCAGCTTAGTGGGGAGATACAATGAGCAGTTCTTC.

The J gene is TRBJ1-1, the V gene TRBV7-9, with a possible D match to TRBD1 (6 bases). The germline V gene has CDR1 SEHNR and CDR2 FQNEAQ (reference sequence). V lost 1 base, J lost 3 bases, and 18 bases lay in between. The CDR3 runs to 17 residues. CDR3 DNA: TGTGCCAGCAGCTTAGGGTGGGGACAAAAGGACGACACTGAAGCTTTCTTT. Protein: CASSLGWGQKDDTEAFF.

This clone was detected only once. The CDR3, as DNA: TGCGCCAGCAGCTTGGTAATTCTAGGACTAAACAATGAGCAGTTCTTC. Translation gives CASSLVILGLNNEQFF. The chain joins TRBV5-1 to TRBJ2-1, with D maybe TRBD2 (6 bases). Germline-derived CDR1 and CDR2 are SGHRS and YFSETQ. V was trimmed by 0 bases and J by 5 bases, leaving 15 bases between them. The CDR3 sequence is 16 residues long.